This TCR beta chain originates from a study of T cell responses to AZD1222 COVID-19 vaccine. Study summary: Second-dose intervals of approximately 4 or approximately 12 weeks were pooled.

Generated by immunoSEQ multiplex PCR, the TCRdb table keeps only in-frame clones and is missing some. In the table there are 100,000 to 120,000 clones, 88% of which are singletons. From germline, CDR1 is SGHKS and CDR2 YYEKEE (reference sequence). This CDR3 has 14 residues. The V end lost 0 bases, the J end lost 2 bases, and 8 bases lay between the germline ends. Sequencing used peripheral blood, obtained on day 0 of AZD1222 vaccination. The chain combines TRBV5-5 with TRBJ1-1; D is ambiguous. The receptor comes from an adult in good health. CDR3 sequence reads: CASSLGHPNTEAFF. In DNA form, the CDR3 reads TGTGCCAGCAGCTTGGGACACCCTAACACTGAAGCTTTCTTT.